Listed below are T cell receptor beta chains from one sample, sequenced in a study of CD8+ T cells in alopecia areata. Some clones are missing from TCRdb's copy, which holds only in-frame ones; the method was immunoSEQ multiplex PCR. Among approximately 65,000 clones listed, 45% to 50% were seen once. Sequencing used CD8+ T cells sorted from blood, obtained at week 0. The receptors originated from a human donor with alopecia areata. Each CDR3 is given with its conserved first and last residue.

CDR3 length: 13; V gene: TRBV6-5; J gene: TRBJ1-4; CDR3 protein: CASSPATNEKLFF
CDR3 length: 14; V gene: TRBV29-1; J gene: TRBJ2-1; CDR3 protein: CSVEDLSSYNEQFF
CDR3 length: 19; V gene: TRBV5-6; J gene: TRBJ2-1; CDR3 protein: CASSPGGAGSISSYNEQFF
CDR3 length: 19; V gene: TRBV7-6; J gene: TRBJ2-3; CDR3 protein: CASSLSGPGFPSSTDTQYF
CDR3 length: 16; V gene: TRBV5-6; J gene: TRBJ2-5; CDR3 protein: CASSIGGRDYKETQYF
CDR3 length: 13; V gene: TRBV30; J gene: TRBJ2-3; CDR3 protein: CAWIGGTADTQYF
CDR3 length: 14; V gene: TRBV27; J gene: TRBJ2-7; CDR3 protein: CASSRDREHYEQYF
CDR3 length: 15; V gene: TRBV2; J gene: TRBJ2-7; CDR3 protein: CASNKKGTGSYEQYF
CDR3 length: 18; V gene: TRBV4-1; J gene: TRBJ2-4; CDR3 protein: CASSQGLRLALAKNIQYF
CDR3 length: 15; V gene: TRBV6-5; J gene: TRBJ2-7; CDR3 protein: CASSHTSGEIYEQYF
CDR3 length: 14; V gene: TRBV19; J gene: TRBJ1-1; CDR3 protein: CASSIRGGATEAFF